This TCR beta chain derives from a study of T-cell memory formation after mild COVID-19. Via MiXCR, TCRdb re-called the 5' RACE reads, giving one row per CDR3 protein. The table shows more than 100,000 distinct CDR3 sequences, with about 5.9% occurring only once. The CDR3 runs to 13 residues. CDR1 is SGHTA and CDR2 is FQGTGA in the germline V gene. V lost 6 bases and J 4 bases, leaving 7 bases between the germline ends. This clonotype was seen repeatedly, ten times or more. The receptor was isolated from an adult woman who had mild COVID-19 (a few samples of this study predate the infection). Cell type and time point are not known. This chain connects TRBV7-3 to TRBJ2-6; D not resolved. The sample taken for sequencing was PBMCs or a T cell subset sorted from them (not recorded which). In DNA, the CDR3 is TGTGCCAGCAGGTTGACAGGGGCCAACGTCCTGACTTTC. The encoded protein is CASRLTGANVLTF.